The present T cell receptor beta chain was sequenced within a study of shared clonotypes between healthy human individuals. Turning to the study itself: There were three CD4 naive, three CD4 memory, two CD8 naive and one CD8 memory plates per donor. General study results and limits: Large sequencing depth failed to make sorted-subset sequencing complete, rarefaction showed. The expectation was that sequencing depth would affect clonotype sharing among donors.

Per the germline V gene, CDR1 is SGHTA and CDR2 is FQGNSA. The CDR3 extends over 15 amino acids. J lost 2 bases, V lost 1 base, and 1 base had no gene match. Those who donated, Caucasian adults without exception, all lived in Nashville, Tennessee. Points on this clone: Its matching antigen is unknown. The sample has other DNA sequences that encode this CDR3 too.

TCRdb keeps only in-frame clones here, not all; method: immunoSEQ multiplex PCR. The table records roughly 2.5 million clones, around 90% of them present only once. This chain connects TRBV7-2 to TRBJ2-3; 9 nucleotides align to TRBD2. Sequenced material: naive CD4+ T cells sorted from blood. Subset in this sample: CD45RA+ positively selected. The sequence came from a man between 18 and 35 years old in good health. CDR3 amino acids: CASSLVAGATDTQYF. Here the CDR3 DNA reads TGTGCCAGCAGCTTAGTAGCGGGGGCCACAGATACGCAGTATTTT.